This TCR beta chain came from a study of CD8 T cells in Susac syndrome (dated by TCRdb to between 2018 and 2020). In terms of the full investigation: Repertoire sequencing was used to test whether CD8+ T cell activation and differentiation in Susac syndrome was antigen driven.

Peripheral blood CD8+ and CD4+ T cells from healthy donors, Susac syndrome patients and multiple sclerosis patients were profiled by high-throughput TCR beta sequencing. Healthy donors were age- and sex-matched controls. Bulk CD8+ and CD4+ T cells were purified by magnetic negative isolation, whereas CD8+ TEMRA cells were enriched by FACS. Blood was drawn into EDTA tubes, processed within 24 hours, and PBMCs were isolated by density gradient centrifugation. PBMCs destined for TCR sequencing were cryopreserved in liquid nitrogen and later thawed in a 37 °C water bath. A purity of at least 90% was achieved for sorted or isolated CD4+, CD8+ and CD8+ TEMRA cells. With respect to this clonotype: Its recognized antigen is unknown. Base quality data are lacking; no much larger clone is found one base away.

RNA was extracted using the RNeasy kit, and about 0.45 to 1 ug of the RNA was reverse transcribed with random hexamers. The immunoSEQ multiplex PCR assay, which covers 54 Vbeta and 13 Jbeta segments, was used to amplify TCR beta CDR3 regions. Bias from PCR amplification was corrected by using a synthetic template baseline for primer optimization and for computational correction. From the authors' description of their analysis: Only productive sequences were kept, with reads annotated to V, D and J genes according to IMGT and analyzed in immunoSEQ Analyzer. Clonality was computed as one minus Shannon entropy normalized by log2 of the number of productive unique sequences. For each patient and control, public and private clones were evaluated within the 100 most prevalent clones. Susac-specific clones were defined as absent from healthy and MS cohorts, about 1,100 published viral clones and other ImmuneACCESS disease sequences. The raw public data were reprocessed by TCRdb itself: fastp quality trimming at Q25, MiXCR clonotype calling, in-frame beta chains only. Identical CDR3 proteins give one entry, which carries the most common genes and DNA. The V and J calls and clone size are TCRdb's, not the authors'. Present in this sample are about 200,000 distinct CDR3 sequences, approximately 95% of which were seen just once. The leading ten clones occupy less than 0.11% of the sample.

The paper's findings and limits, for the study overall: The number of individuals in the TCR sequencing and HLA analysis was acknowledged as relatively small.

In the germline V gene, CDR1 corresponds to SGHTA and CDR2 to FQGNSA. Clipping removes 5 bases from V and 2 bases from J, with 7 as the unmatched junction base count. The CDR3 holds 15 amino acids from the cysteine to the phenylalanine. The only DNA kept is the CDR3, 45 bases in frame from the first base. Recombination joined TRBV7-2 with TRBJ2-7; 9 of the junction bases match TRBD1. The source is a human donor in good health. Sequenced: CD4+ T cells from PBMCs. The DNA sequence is TGTGCCAGCAGCATCGCCGGGACAGGGACCTACGAGCAGTACTTC. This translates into CASSIAGTGTYEQYF.